This passage covers 29 T cell receptor beta chains from one sample sequenced in a study of beta chain features in type 1 diabetes. What these receptors recognize is not known. The authors reverse transcribed all of the isolated RNA, so sequencing captured expressed TCRB transcripts. Sequencing was performed with immunoSEQ multiplex PCR; in TCRdb, only in-frame clones are kept and a portion is missing. The table includes about 710,000 clones, about 14% detected once. Overall study findings and caveats: Significant though moderate, a shortening of TCRB CDR3s appeared in all four CD4+ subsets of Type 1 diabetes patients.

The sequenced sample consisted of naive CD4+ T cells from blood. The receptors were sampled from a man aged 18-30 years with type 1 diabetes.

The CDR3 DNA sequence: TGTGCCTGGAGTGTACTATTCGGCTCTGGAAACACCATATATTTT. Translation: CAWSVLFGSGNTIYF. The genes are TRBV30 and TRBJ1-3; D unclear. The length of the CDR3 is 15 residues. V was pared by 0 bases and J by 0 bases, with 9 bases between. CDR1 GTSNPN and CDR2 SVGIG come from the germline V gene (reference sequence).

This rearrangement joins TRBV29-1 to TRBJ2-5; 9 nucleotides align to TRBD1. V shed 7 bases, J shed 6 bases, and the junction held 12 bases outside the gene matches. The CDR3 sequence is 14 residues long. Germline V gene data show CDR1 as SQVTM and CDR2 as ANQGSEA. CDR3 sequence: CSAPRGQGLKTQYF. The CDR3 DNA follows: TGCAGCGCTCCTAGGGGACAGGGTCTCAAGACCCAGTACTTC.

The chain uses TRBV4-3 and TRBJ2-1, with D possibly being TRBD2 (7 bases). The CDR3 runs to 15 residues. Looked up from germline, CDR1 is LGHNA and CDR2 is YSLEER. Trimming stripped 1 base from V and 8 bases from J, with 15 bases between. CDR3 sequence reads: CASSQGGRGRDEQFF. The CDR3 DNA reads TGCGCCAGCAGCCAAGGTGGGCGGGGGCGCGATGAGCAGTTCTTC.

This clone was seen a handful of times. The chain has TRBV5-1 and TRBJ2-5; 9 nucleotides align to TRBD1. The CDR3 has 14 amino acids. Looked up from germline, CDR1 is SGHRS and CDR2 is YFSETQ. V lost 2 bases, J lost 2 bases, and 1 base stayed unmatched. The CDR3 sequence: CASSFGTGQETQYF. CDR3 nucleotides: TGCGCCAGCAGCTTCGGGACAGGGCAAGAGACCCAGTACTTC.

Turning to this clone: Other DNA sequences from this sample encode an identical CDR3 as well. The chain has TRBV30 and TRBJ1-1, with 7 bases aligning to TRBD1. Trimming cost V 2 bases and J 5 bases; bases outside gene matches: 5. CDR1 GTSNPN and CDR2 SVGIG come from the germline V gene (reference sequence). The CDR3 loop spans 13 amino acids. This CDR3 is CAWSSQGGTEAFF. The CDR3 DNA is TGTGCCTGGAGTTCTCAGGGGGGGACTGAAGCTTTCTTT. Together with reference TRBV30 and TRBJ1-1, the CDR3 gives the full variable domain: SQTIHQWPATLVQPVGSPLSLECTVEGTSNPNLYWYRQAAGRGLQLLFYSVGIGQISSEVPQNLSASRPQDRQFILSSKKLLLSDSGFYLCAWSSQGGTEAFFGQGTRLTVV.

J is TRBJ2-3 and V is TRBV18; TRBD2 matches at 8 bases. This CDR3 is built from 16 residues. The ends lost 4 bases at V and 5 bases at J; junction bases unmatched: 11. Germline V gene sequence: CDR1 KGHSH, CDR2 LQKENI. The CDR3 nucleotides are TGTGCCAGCTCACTTATTAGCGGGGATGCCAAAGATACGCAGTATTTT. Its protein is CASSLISGDAKDTQYF.

DNA of the CDR3: TGTGCCAGCAGTTTAGTCTATTTGGGAGAGACCCAGTACTTC. Protein: CASSLVYLGETQYF. The gene calls are TRBV28 and TRBJ2-5; the D is unclear. Germline V lookup: CDR1 MDHEN, CDR2 SYDVKM. The CDR3 sequence is 14 residues long. V was pared by 2 bases and J by 4 bases, with 11 bases between.

CDR3 amino acids: CASRGRGAGEQYF. For the CDR3, the DNA is TGTGCCAGCAGGGGACGGGGAGCGGGCGAGCAGTACTTC. J is TRBJ2-7 and V is TRBV6-5; D possibly corresponds to TRBD2 (6 bases). The CDR3 totals 13 residues. Germline V gives CDR1 MNHEY, CDR2 SVGAGI. With 6 bases removed from V and 6 bases from J, the gap between germline ends came to 15 bases.

This clone was found a few times. The J gene is TRBJ2-7, the V gene TRBV29-1; a possible D gene is TRBD1 (5 bases). The CDR3 sequence is 13 residues long. V was shortened by 5 bases and J by 2 bases, with 13 bases between the two germline ends. Germline-derived CDR1 and CDR2 are SQVTM and ANQGSEA. The CDR3 loop is CSVREQGAYEQYF. Written as DNA, the CDR3 is TGCAGCGTTCGTGAGCAGGGTGCCTACGAGCAGTACTTC.

This chain uses TRBV5-1 with TRBJ1-5; the D is unclear. The V and J ends lost 4 bases and 0 bases respectively, with 11 bases between them. There are 15 residues in the CDR3. Germline assignment: CDR1 SGHRS and CDR2 YFSETQ. The CDR3 nucleotides read TGCGCCAGCAGCAGGGATGGGCCTAGCAATCAGCCCCAGCATTTT. As protein: CASSRDGPSNQPQHF.

This clone appeared a few times. The V gene is TRBV30, the J gene TRBJ2-7, with no clear D. CDR1 and CDR2 from the germline V gene are GTSNPN and SVGIG (reference sequence). The CDR3 is made up of 11 amino acids. V was trimmed by 1 base and J by 5 bases, leaving 6 bases between them. The DNA for the CDR3 is TGTGCCTGGAGTGGTGTAAACGAGCAGTACTTC. Amino acid sequence: CAWSGVNEQYF.

As concerns this clone: One end of the junction is discordant with germline, which a read error may explain. The rearrangement links TRBV30 to TRBJ2-7, with D possibly being TRBD2 (6 bases). CDR3 length: 11 residues. CDR1 is GTSNPN and CDR2 is SVGIG in the germline V gene (reference sequence). The CDR3 is CAWSEEGQLTF. The CDR3 region has the DNA TGTGCCTGGAGTGAGGAGGGCCAGCTAACCTTC.

This clone was seen more than once but under ten times. As DNA, the CDR3 is TGTGCCAGCAATCTCCGGATGAACACTGAAGCTTTCTTT. Its translation is CASNLRMNTEAFF. The chain links TRBV6-1 to TRBJ1-1; D is undetermined. This CDR3 is 13 amino acids long. Per the germline V gene, CDR1 is MNHNS and CDR2 is SASEGT. Trimming pared 7 bases from V and 0 bases from J, leaving 9 bases between.

In DNA, the CDR3 is TGCGCCAGCAGCTTGGGTCGACAGGGATTGAACACTGAAGCTTTCTTT. Amino acid sequence: CASSLGRQGLNTEAFF. This chain uses TRBV5-1 with TRBJ1-1, with 7 positions matching TRBD1. V lost 0 bases to trimming and J lost 0 bases; unmatched junction nucleotides: 5. Germline loops: CDR1 SGHRS, CDR2 YFSETQ. The CDR3 has 16 amino acids. The full variable domain, rest sourced from reference TRBV5-1 and TRBJ1-1, is KAGVTQTPRYLIKTRGQQVTLSCSPISGHRSVSWYQQTPGQGLQFLFEYFSETQRNKGNFPGRFSGRQFSNSRSEMNVSTLELGDSALYLCASSLGRQGLNTEAFFGQGTRLTVV.

This chain joins TRBV7-6 and TRBJ2-7; D gene ambiguous. The CDR3 covers 12 residues. Germline V CDR1 and CDR2: SGHVS, FNYEAQ. The V gene lost 4 bases and the J gene lost 12 bases, with 16 bases spanning the gap. In DNA form, the CDR3 reads TGTGCCAGCAGCTCGGCTAATTACCGGTGGTACTTC. It specifies CASSSANYRWYF.

This clone was counted only a few times. The J gene is TRBJ2-7, the V gene TRBV5-1, with 8 nucleotides matching TRBD2. V lost 1 base and J lost 0; bases outside the gene matches: 15. Germline lookup yields CDR1 SGHRS and CDR2 YFSETQ. The CDR3 is 19 amino acids. CDR3 region: CASSLSLGAGGLSSYEQYF. In nucleotides, the CDR3 is TGCGCCAGCAGCTTGTCTCTCGGGGCGGGAGGACTAAGCTCCTACGAGCAGTACTTC.

This clone was detected only a few times. The V call is TRBV4-3, the J call TRBJ2-6, with D perhaps matching TRBD1 or TRBD2 (5 bases each). The germline V gene encodes CDR1 LGHNA and CDR2 YSLEER. V was shortened by 0 bases and J by 6 bases, with 12 bases between the two germline ends. The CDR3 has 16 residues. The CDR3 protein is CASSQDGGEVANVLTF. The CDR3 nucleotides read TGCGCCAGCAGCCAAGATGGGGGTGAAGTGGCCAACGTCCTGACTTTC.

The gene calls are TRBV5-1 and TRBJ1-2; D may be TRBD1 (6 bases). This CDR3 has 16 residues. V lost 5 bases to trimming and J lost 2 bases, with 19 bases between them. Looked up from germline, CDR1 is SGHRS and CDR2 is YFSETQ. Here the CDR3 DNA reads TGCGCCAGCAGAGGAGAACGGGACATAATAAACTATGGCTACACCTTC. This translates into CASRGERDIINYGYTF.

The chain links TRBV28 to TRBJ2-2; no definite D call. Trimming took 6 bases from V and 8 from J, leaving 10 bases between them. The germline V gene encodes CDR1 MDHEN and CDR2 SYDVKM. The length of the CDR3 is 12 residues. CDR3 nucleotides: TGTGCCAGCAGCTCGGAGTGGGGGGAGCTGTTTTTT. This gives the protein CASSSEWGELFF. Filled out from reference TRBV28 and TRBJ2-2, the complete variable domain reads DVKVTQSSRYLVKRTGEKVFLECVQDMDHENMFWYRQDPGLGLRLIYFSYDVKMKEKGDIPEGYSVSREKKERFSLILESASTNQTSMYLCASSSEWGELFFGEGSRLTVL.

This clone was counted between two and nine times. The gene calls are TRBV29-1 and TRBJ1-2, with D possibly matching TRBD1 (5 bases). The CDR3 consists of 12 residues. The ends were cut back, 6 bases at V and 0 bases at J, with 8 bases in the middle. Germline V gene data show CDR1 as SQVTM and CDR2 as ANQGSEA. Written as DNA, the CDR3 is TGCAGCGTCATGACAGCTAACTATGGCTACACCTTC. Its translation is CSVMTANYGYTF.

This clone has more than one count but fewer than ten. This chain uses TRBV30 with TRBJ2-2, with D perhaps TRBD1 or TRBD2 (6 bases each). The CDR3 covers 14 residues. In germline, CDR1 is GTSNPN, CDR2 SVGIG (reference sequence). V was pared by 0 bases and J by 5 bases, with 10 bases between. The CDR3 protein is CAWSVIGGTGELFF. As DNA, the CDR3 is TGTGCCTGGAGTGTGATAGGGGGGACCGGGGAGCTGTTTTTT.

The chain combines TRBV4-1 with TRBJ1-4, with 8 bases identical to TRBD1. V dropped 6 bases and J dropped 0; count of bases not matched to a gene: 9. The CDR3 has 17 residues. Germline CDR1 MGHRA, CDR2 YSYEKL. The CDR3 DNA sequence: TGCGCCAGCAGGTCACCGGGACAGGCGGCAACTAATGAAAAACTGTTTTTT. Amino acids: CASRSPGQAATNEKLFF.

This clone was detected only a few times. J is TRBJ1-2 and V is TRBV29-1; TRBD1 agrees at 7 bases. The germline V gene encodes CDR1 SQVTM and CDR2 ANQGSEA. Trimming removed 7 bases from V and 5 bases from J; junction bases left unmatched: 16. The CDR3 sequence is 15 residues long. CDR3 DNA: TGCAGCGCCGCGGGGAAAGGGGGCGCAGAATATGGCTACACCTTC. Translation gives CSAAGKGGAEYGYTF.

The chain employs TRBV7-9 and TRBJ2-7; no clear D gene. Germline V gene data show CDR1 as SEHNR and CDR2 as FQNEAQ (reference sequence). Trimming removed 5 bases from V and 8 bases from J, with 10 bases in between. The CDR3 totals 11 residues. The CDR3 loop is CASSPGPKQYF. DNA for the CDR3: TGTGCCAGCAGCCCCGGGCCTAAGCAGTACTTC.

The rearrangement joins TRBV14 to TRBJ2-7; the D is unclear. Germline V gives CDR1 SGHDN, CDR2 FVKESK. The CDR3 totals 13 residues. The V end lost 4 bases, the J end lost 4 bases, and 11 bases lay between the germline ends. In DNA, the CDR3 is TGTGCCAGCAGCCGGGAAGGGCCGTACGAGCAGTACTTC. It specifies CASSREGPYEQYF.

This clone was seen only a few times. The J gene is TRBJ2-1, the V gene TRBV5-1; weak D call: TRBD2 (5 bases). The CDR3 runs 16 residues. Between the trimmed V and J ends, which lost 0 bases and 5 bases, there was a span of 15 bases. The germline V gene has CDR1 SGHRS and CDR2 YFSETQ. The CDR3 region is CASSLEGSGVDNEQFF. The CDR3 nucleotides read TGCGCCAGCAGCTTGGAGGGAAGCGGCGTCGACAATGAGCAGTTCTTC.

The gene calls are TRBV5-4 and TRBJ1-6, with a tentative D call TRBD1 (6 bases). The CDR3 is made up of 15 amino acids. Germline V gene lookup returns CDR1 SGHNT and CDR2 YYREEE (reference sequence). The V end was cut by 4 bases, the J end by 7 bases, with 15 bases between. The CDR3 DNA reads as TGTGCCAGCAGCCCGAAGGGGCAGGGGAATTCACCCCTCCACTTT. Residues: CASSPKGQGNSPLHF.

The CDR3 reads CASSQVPRGPYNEQFF. Written as DNA, the CDR3 is TGCGCCAGCAGCCAAGTTCCCCGTGGGCCTTACAATGAGCAGTTCTTC. J is TRBJ2-1 and V is TRBV4-3; D not certain. V lost 1 base to trimming and J lost 4 bases, with 14 bases between them. This CDR3 has 16 amino acids. Germline-derived CDR1 and CDR2 are LGHNA and YSLEER.

This clone was seen a handful of times. The chain employs TRBV29-1 and TRBJ2-1; a weak D match, TRBD2 (6 bases). This CDR3 is 14 amino acids long. The V gene lost 6 bases and the J gene lost 2 bases, with 14 bases spanning the gap. The germline V gene has CDR1 SQVTM and CDR2 ANQGSEA. The CDR3 bases are TGCAGCGTCCTCGGGAGAGGGACCTACAATGAGCAGTTCTTC. It specifies CSVLGRGTYNEQFF.